This T cell receptor (beta chain) was captured in a study of CD4 T cells in relation to SARS-CoV-2 and coronaviruses. For the study at large: Shared crossreactive spike epitopes were mapped to their HLA restriction.

Survey-level TCR-beta sequencing used DNA from CEF-cultured naive and memory CD4+ T cells. Assay: immunoSEQ multiplex PCR; the TCRdb copy retains only in-frame clones and omits some. The sample lists 35,000 to 45,000 clones, 77% seen once, with around 21% in the top ten. This clone has a single count. What it recognizes is unknown. Study results and limitations: According to naive versus memory sequencing, detected responses are memory recall, not newly primed.

The V segment lost 3 bases and the J segment 2 bases; nucleotides outside the gene matches: 7. The CDR3 has 15 amino acids. Germline V lookup: CDR1 SGHNT, CDR2 YYREEE (reference sequence). The sample was memory CD4+ T cells from PBMCs, cultured in vitro. The gene calls are TRBV5-4 and TRBJ2-7, with 8 bases fitting TRBD2. This receptor was obtained from an adult with COVID-19. The DNA of the CDR3 is TGTGCCAGCAGCTGGACGGGACTAGGTACCTACGAGCAGTACTTC. Residues: CASSWTGLGTYEQYF.